Listed below are T cell receptor beta chains from one sample, sequenced in a study of human T cells and chemical hapten exposure. Each CDR3 protein gets one entry after TCRdb re-called the RACE reads with MiXCR. The data contain 95,000 to 150,000 distinct CDR3 sequences, around 11% of them seen just once; the ten biggest clones take up 2% to 2.5%. The material was whole blood, obtained in connection with sensitization to the hapten diphenylcyclopropenone (DPC). The receptors here all came from a woman between 50 and 59 years old with alopecia areata. Some clones in this sample may be carry-over from other donors' samples. Each CDR3 is given with its conserved first and last residue. The order of the fields is clone size, CDR3 length, V gene, J gene, D gene, CDR3 DNA, CDR3 protein. The D gene is left open where the match is weak. Size is stated for part of the rows, as once, few or many counts, or as a class when the clone is expanded.

size: many
length: 14
V: TRBV28
J: TRBJ2-5
D: NA
DNA: TGTGCCAGCAGTTTGAAGCCTCCGGGAAGGGCCCCGTACTTC
CDR3: CASSLKPPGRAPYF

size: NA
length: 13
V: TRBV9
J: TRBJ2-5
D: NA
DNA: TGTGCCAGCAGCGAGGGGACACAAGAGACCCAGTACTTC
CDR3: CASSEGTQETQYF

size: few
length: 20
V: TRBV29-1
J: TRBJ2-3
D: NA
DNA: TGCAGCGTCGCGGGGGCAGGACAGGTAGTCGGCGGCCGGGGCACAGATACGCGGTATTTT
CDR3: CSVAGAGQVVGGRGTDTRYF

size: NA
length: 15
V: TRBV5-1
J: TRBJ2-2
D: TRBD2
DNA: TGCGCCAGCAACCTACTAGCGGCGAACACCGGGGAGCTGTTTTTT
CDR3: CASNLLAANTGELFF

size: NA
length: 15
V: TRBV5-1
J: TRBJ2-7
D: NA
DNA: TGCGCCAGCAGCCCGGGGGTACAGGGCACCTACGAGCAGTACTTC
CDR3: CASSPGVQGTYEQYF

size: many
length: 14
V: TRBV7-9
J: TRBJ1-4
D: NA
DNA: TGTGCCAGCAGCTTAGCGGGAATCAATGAAAAACTGTTTTTT
CDR3: CASSLAGINEKLFF

size: many
length: 10
V: TRBV29-1
J: TRBJ1-2
D: NA
DNA: TGCAGCGCCAGGACTGACGGCTACACCTTC
CDR3: CSARTDGYTF

size: NA
length: 16
V: TRBV6-5
J: TRBJ2-7
D: NA
DNA: TGTGCCAGCAGTTACCCCCACGAGGGGCAGCCGCCCGGGCAGTACTTC
CDR3: CASSYPHEGQPPGQYF

size: many
length: 13
V: TRBV10-3
J: TRBJ2-7
D: NA
DNA: TGTGCCATCAGTGAAGCGCACGCCTACGAGCAGTACTTC
CDR3: CAISEAHAYEQYF

size: few
length: 13
V: TRBV5-6
J: TRBJ1-1
D: NA
DNA: TGTGCCAGCAGCTTCGGGAGATCCACTGAAGCTTTCTTT
CDR3: CASSFGRSTEAFF